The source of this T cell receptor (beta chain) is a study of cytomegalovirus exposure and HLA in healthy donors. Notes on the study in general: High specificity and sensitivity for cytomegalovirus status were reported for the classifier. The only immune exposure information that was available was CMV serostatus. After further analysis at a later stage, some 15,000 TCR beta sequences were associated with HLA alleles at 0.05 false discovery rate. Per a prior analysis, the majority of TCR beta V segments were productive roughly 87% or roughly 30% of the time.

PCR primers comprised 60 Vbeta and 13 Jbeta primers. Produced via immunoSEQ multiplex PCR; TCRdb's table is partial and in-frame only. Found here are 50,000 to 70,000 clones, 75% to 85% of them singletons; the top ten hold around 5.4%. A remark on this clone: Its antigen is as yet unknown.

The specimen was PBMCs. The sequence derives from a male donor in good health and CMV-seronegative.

CDR3 nucleotide sequence: TGCGCCAGCAGCCAAGATCGGCTAGCGGGGATAGGGAGCTCCTACGAGCAGTACTTC. Translated, it gives CASSQDRLAGIGSSYEQYF. The rearrangement links TRBV4-1 to TRBJ2-7; TRBD2 matches 9 bases. From germline, CDR1 is MGHRA and CDR2 YSYEKL. The junction had 12 bases not matched to a gene; V was cut back by 0 bases and J by 0 bases. The CDR3 totals 19 residues.